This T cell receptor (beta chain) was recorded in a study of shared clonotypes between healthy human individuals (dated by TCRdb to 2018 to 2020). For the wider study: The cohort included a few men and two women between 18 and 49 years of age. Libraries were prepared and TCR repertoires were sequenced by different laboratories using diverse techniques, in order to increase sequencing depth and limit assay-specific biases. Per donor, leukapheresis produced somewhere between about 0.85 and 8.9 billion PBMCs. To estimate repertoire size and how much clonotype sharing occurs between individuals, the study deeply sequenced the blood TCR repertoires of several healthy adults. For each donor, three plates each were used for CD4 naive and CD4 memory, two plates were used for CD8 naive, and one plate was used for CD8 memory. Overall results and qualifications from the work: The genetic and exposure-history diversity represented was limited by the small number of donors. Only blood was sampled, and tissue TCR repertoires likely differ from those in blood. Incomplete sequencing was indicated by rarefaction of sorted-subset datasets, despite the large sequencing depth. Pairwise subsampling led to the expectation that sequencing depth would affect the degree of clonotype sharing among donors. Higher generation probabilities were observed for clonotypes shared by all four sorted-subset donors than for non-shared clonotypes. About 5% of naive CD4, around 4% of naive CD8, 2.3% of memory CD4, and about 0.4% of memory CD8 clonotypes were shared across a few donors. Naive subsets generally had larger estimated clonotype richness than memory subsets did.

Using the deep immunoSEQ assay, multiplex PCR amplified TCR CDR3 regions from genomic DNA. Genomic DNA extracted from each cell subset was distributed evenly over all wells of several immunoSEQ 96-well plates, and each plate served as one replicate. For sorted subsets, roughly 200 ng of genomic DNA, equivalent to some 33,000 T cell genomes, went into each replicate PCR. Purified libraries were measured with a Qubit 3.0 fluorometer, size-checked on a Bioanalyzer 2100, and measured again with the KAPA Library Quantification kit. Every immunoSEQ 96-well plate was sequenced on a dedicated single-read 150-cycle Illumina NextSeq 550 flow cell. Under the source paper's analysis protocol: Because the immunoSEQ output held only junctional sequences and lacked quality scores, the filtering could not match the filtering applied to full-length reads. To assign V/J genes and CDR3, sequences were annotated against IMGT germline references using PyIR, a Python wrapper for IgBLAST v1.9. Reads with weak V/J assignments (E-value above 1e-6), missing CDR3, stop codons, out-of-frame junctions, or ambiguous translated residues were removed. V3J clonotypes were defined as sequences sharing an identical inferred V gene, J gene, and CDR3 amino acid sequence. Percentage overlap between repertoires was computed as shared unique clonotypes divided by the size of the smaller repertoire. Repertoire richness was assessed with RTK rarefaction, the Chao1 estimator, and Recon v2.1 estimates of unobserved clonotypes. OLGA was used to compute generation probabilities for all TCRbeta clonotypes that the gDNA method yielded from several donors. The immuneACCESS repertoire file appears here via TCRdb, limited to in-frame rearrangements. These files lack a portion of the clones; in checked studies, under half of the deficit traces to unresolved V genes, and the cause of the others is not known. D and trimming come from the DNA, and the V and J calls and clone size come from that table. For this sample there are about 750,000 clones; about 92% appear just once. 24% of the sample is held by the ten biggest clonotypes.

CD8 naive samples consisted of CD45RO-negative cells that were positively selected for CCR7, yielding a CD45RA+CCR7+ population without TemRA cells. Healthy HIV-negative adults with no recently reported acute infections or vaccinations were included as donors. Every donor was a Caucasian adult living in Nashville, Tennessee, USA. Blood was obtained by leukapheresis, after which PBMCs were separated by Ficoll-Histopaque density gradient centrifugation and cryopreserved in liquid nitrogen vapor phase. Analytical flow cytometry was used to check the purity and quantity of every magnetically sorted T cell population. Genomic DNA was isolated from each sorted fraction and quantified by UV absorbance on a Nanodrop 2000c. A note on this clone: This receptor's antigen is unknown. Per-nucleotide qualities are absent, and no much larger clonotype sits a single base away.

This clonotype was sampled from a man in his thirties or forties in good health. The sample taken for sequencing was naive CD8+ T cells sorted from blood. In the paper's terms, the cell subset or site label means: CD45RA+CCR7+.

The CDR3 reads CASSKLGSEEAFF. The nucleotides are TGTGCCAGCAGCAAACTGGGGAGTGAGGAAGCTTTCTTT. Recombination linked TRBV9 to TRBJ1-1; the D gene lacks a confident call. Counted from cysteine to phenylalanine, this CDR3 has 13 amino acids. The DNA shown is the 39-base CDR3, in frame from base 1. CDR1 and CDR2 are read off the germline V gene as SGDLS and YYNGEE. V loses 4 bases of germline sequence and J loses 8 bases, and the interval between the two ends is 15 bases.